This entry lists 29 T cell receptor beta chains sequenced from one sample in a study of blood T cell repertoires in COVID-19. The assay was immunoSEQ multiplex PCR, and TCRdb's table has in-frame clones only and misses some. The sample has 90,000 to 110,000 clones; approximately 82% are singletons. Sequencing was done on a sample of peripheral blood. These receptors all stem from an elderly woman with acute or convalescent COVID-19.

The chain is built from TRBV5-6 and TRBJ2-7, with 7 nucleotides matching TRBD1. The CDR3 length is 14 residues. Per the germline V gene, CDR1 is SGHDT and CDR2 is YYEEEE. Trimming removed 0 bases from V and 0 bases from J; junction bases left unmatched: 0. CDR3 protein: CASSLGDSSYEQYV. The CDR3 DNA is TGTGCCAGCAGCTTGGGGGACAGCTCCTACGAGCAGTACGTC.

This clone was counted once. This chain joins TRBV30 and TRBJ1-5; D not certain. V was clipped by 8 bases and J by 4 bases, with 18 bases between them. The CDR3 totals 14 residues. CDR1 is GTSNPN, CDR2 SVGIG, per germline (reference sequence). In DNA, the CDR3 is TGTGCCCCCGAGGGCGGGGTAGGAAATCAGCCCCAGCATTTT. Translation gives CAPEGGVGNQPQHF. Full variable domain (missing parts from reference TRBV30 and TRBJ1-5): SQTIHQWPATLVQPVGSPLSLECTVEGTSNPNLYWYRQAAGRGLQLLFYSVGIGQISSEVPQNLSASRPQDRQFILSSKKLLLSDSGFYLCAPEGGVGNQPQHFGDGTRLSIL.

The genes are TRBV11-3 and TRBJ1-1, with unresolved D. The CDR3 length is 16 residues. The ends were cut back, 4 bases at V and 2 bases at J, with 17 bases in the middle. CDR1 and CDR2 from the germline V gene are SGHNT and YENEEA. CDR3 nucleotides: TGTGCCAGCAGCTCATACGGGTATCGTAGTAACACTGAAGCTTTCTTT. It translates to CASSSYGYRSNTEAFF.

This chain joins TRBV11-3 and TRBJ1-1; a weak D match, TRBD1 (5 bases). CDR1 and CDR2 from the germline V gene are SGHNT and YENEEA. The length of the CDR3 is 13 residues. V was trimmed by 3 bases and J by 5 bases, leaving 10 bases between them. The CDR3 DNA reads as TGTGCCAGCAGCTTCAGGGTTCTGACTGAAGCTTTCTTT. This codes for CASSFRVLTEAFF.

This clone was detected once. The rearrangement links TRBV7-8 to TRBJ1-2, with TRBD1 matching over 7 bases. Germline V gene data show CDR1 as SGHVS and CDR2 as FQNEAQ. The CDR3 sequence is 15 residues long. V lost 5 bases and J lost 4; bases outside the gene matches: 10. The CDR3 region is CASSPGQVAFYGYTF. The CDR3 DNA follows: TGTGCCAGCAGCCCAGGACAGGTCGCCTTCTATGGCTACACCTTC.

The chain employs TRBV13 and TRBJ2-3, with no clear D. This CDR3 comprises 13 residues. V was clipped by 3 bases and J by 5 bases, with 9 bases between them. The germline V gene encodes CDR1 PRHDT and CDR2 FYEKMQ (reference sequence). The CDR3 region has the DNA TGTGCCAGCAGCTTGCGACTGCAAGATACGCAGTATTTT. Translation: CASSLRLQDTQYF. The full variable domain, in which reference TRBV13 and TRBJ2-3 provide the parts outside the CDR3, is AAGVIQSPRHLIKEKRETATLKCYPIPRHDTVYWYQQGPGQDPQFLISFYEKMQSDKGSIPDRFSAQQFSDYHSELNMSSLELGDSALYFCASSLRLQDTQYFGPGTRLTVL.

This clone was seen a handful of times. The chain combines TRBV28 with TRBJ1-2; D remains unclear. There are 13 residues in the CDR3. Trimming stripped 2 bases from V and 13 bases from J, with 17 bases between. Germline V gives CDR1 MDHEN, CDR2 SYDVKM. CDR3 amino acids: CASSLRQVSFCTF. As DNA, the CDR3 is TGTGCCAGCAGTTTACGGCAGGTGTCTTTTTGCACCTTC.

This chain joins TRBV27 and TRBJ2-1; 12 bases are a match to TRBD2. Trimming at V came to 4 bases and at J to 4 bases, leaving 2 bases not matched to a gene. The CDR3 has 15 residues. Looked up from germline, CDR1 is MNHEY and CDR2 is SMNVEV (reference sequence). The CDR3 reads CASSSGLAGYNEQFF. CDR3 coding DNA: TGTGCCAGCAGTTCCGGACTAGCGGGATACAATGAGCAGTTCTTC.

The CDR3: CASSPRERDYNEQFF. In DNA form, the CDR3 reads TGCGCCAGCAGCCCCAGGGAGCGGGATTACAATGAGCAGTTCTTC. The chain carries TRBV4-1 and TRBJ2-1; 7 nucleotides match TRBD2. The CDR3 loop spans 15 amino acids. The ends lost 4 bases at V and 4 bases at J; junction bases unmatched: 7. Germline lookup yields CDR1 MGHRA and CDR2 YSYEKL.

Here the CDR3 reads CASSLMDSNTEAFF. The CDR3 DNA follows: TGTGCCAGCAGCTTAATGGACTCCAACACTGAAGCTTTCTTT. This chain links TRBV7-9 with TRBJ1-1; D not certain. The ends were cut back, 2 bases at V and 2 bases at J, with 9 bases in the middle. Germline CDR1 is SEHNR and CDR2 is FQNEAQ (reference sequence). The CDR3 covers 14 residues.

This sequence joins TRBV28 and TRBJ1-2; 9 bases line up with TRBD1. This CDR3 is 17 amino acids long. The V and J ends lost 3 bases and 4 bases, in that order; junction bases with no gene match: 12. Germline loops: CDR1 MDHEN, CDR2 SYDVKM. The CDR3 bases are TGTGCCAGCAGTTTCGCCGGGACAGGGCCCTCCCTCTATGGCTACACCTTC. Translation: CASSFAGTGPSLYGYTF.

V gene TRBV25-1 combines with J gene TRBJ1-1, with a possible D match to TRBD1 (6 bases). The CDR3 extends over 15 amino acids. CDR1 and CDR2 (germline): MGHDK, SYGVNS. Trimming pared 6 bases from V and 3 bases from J, leaving 17 bases between. The CDR3 DNA follows: TGTGCCAGCAGCCGTGGAAGGACAGTAGACACTGAAGCTTTCTTT. Translated, it gives CASSRGRTVDTEAFF.

This chain uses TRBV4-1 with TRBJ2-1; 10 bases are a match to TRBD2. V lost 4 bases and J lost 5; bases outside the gene matches: 5. Germline V CDR1 and CDR2: MGHRA, YSYEKL. The length of the CDR3 is 15 residues. CDR3 region: CASSPWTSGNNEQFF. The CDR3 DNA is TGCGCCAGCAGCCCGTGGACTAGCGGCAACAATGAGCAGTTCTTC.

Of note for this clone: Other DNA sequences of this sample code for an identical CDR3. The rearrangement uses TRBV19 and TRBJ2-2, with TRBD1 matching 9 bases. The CDR3 runs 16 residues. After removal of 1 base from V and 3 bases from J, the junction contained 3 bases not matched to a gene. Germline values: CDR1 LNHDA, CDR2 SQIVND (reference sequence). The CDR3 DNA sequence: TGTGCCAGTAGTATAGGGGGGACAGGGTACACCGGGGAGCTGTTTTTT. It yields the protein CASSIGGTGYTGELFF.

The CDR3 spells CASSEWIGAPTEAFF. CDR3 sequence (DNA): TGTGCCAGCAGTGAATGGATAGGAGCCCCCACTGAAGCTTTCTTT. The chain joins TRBV2 to TRBJ1-1; D unclear. V was trimmed by 2 bases and J by 4 bases, leaving 14 bases between them. Looked up from germline, CDR1 is SNHLY and CDR2 is FYNNEI. The CDR3 extends over 15 amino acids.

The chain links TRBV5-4 to TRBJ2-7, with 7 bases matching TRBD2. Germline-derived CDR1 and CDR2 are SGHNT and YYREEE (reference sequence). CDR3 length equals 14 residues. V dropped 0 bases and J dropped 3; count of bases not matched to a gene: 3. The CDR3 DNA reads as TGTGCCAGCAGCTTGGGGGGGGAGGGCTACGAGCAGTACGTC. It translates to CASSLGGEGYEQYV.

The V call is TRBV11-3, the J call TRBJ2-3; D might be TRBD2 (5 bases). The V end was cut by 2 bases, the J end by 2 bases, with 14 bases between. This CDR3 contains 16 residues. The germline V gene has CDR1 SGHNT and CDR2 YENEEA. CDR3 in amino acids: CASSLIAGRNTDTQYF. CDR3 sequence (DNA): TGTGCCAGCAGCTTAATTGCGGGTCGTAACACAGATACGCAGTATTTT. Looking up the rest from reference TRBV11-3 and TRBJ2-3 gives the full variable domain: EAGVVQSPRYKIIEKKQPVAFWCNPISGHNTLYWYLQNLGQGPELLIRYENEEAVDDSQLPKDRFSAERLKGVDSTLKIQPAELGDSAVYLCASSLIAGRNTDTQYFGPGTRLTVL.

The chain has TRBV2 and TRBJ2-3; maybe TRBD2 (6 bases). This CDR3 comprises 14 residues. Germline V gene lookup returns CDR1 SNHLY and CDR2 FYNNEI. V was cut by 7 bases and J by 0 bases, with 11 bases left in between. The CDR3 reads CASNRGTSTDTQYF. CDR3 DNA sequence: TGTGCCAGCAATCGGGGGACTAGCACAGATACGCAGTATTTT.

The CDR3 nucleotides read TGTGCCAGCAGCTTCGGGACTAGCGGAGGCTCCTACGAGCAGTACTTC. It yields the protein CASSFGTSGGSYEQYF. The V call is TRBV5-4, the J call TRBJ2-7; TRBD2 agrees at 11 bases. CDR3 length: 16 amino acids. The germline V gene encodes CDR1 SGHNT and CDR2 YYREEE (reference sequence). With 2 bases clipped from V and 0 bases from J, the junction kept 4 bases outside the gene matches.

This clone has more than one count but fewer than ten. V gene TRBV1 combines with J gene TRBJ2-1; the tabulated D call, TRBD2, remains unverified against the DNA. TRBV1 is designated a pseudogene. This CDR3 region has 11 residues. As DNA, the CDR3 is TGCACCAGCAGCCAAGTATCTGAGCAGTTCTTC. Residues: CTSSQVSEQFF.

The J gene is TRBJ2-2, the V gene TRBV5-6, with 7 bases identical to TRBD2. Per germline, CDR1 SGHDT and CDR2 YYEEEE. V lost 4 bases, J lost 5 bases, and 8 bases stayed unmatched. This CDR3 has 15 residues. CDR3 sequence reads: CASSPDYSGTGELFF. In DNA, the CDR3 is TGTGCCAGCAGCCCCGATTATAGCGGGACCGGGGAGCTGTTTTTT.

The gene calls are TRBV2 and TRBJ1-5; 9 bases line up with TRBD1. This CDR3 contains 15 residues. Germline V gene data show CDR1 as SNHLY and CDR2 as FYNNEI. Trimming cost V 6 bases and J 0 bases; bases outside gene matches: 3. CDR3 DNA: TGTGCCAGCAGAGGGACAGGGACTAGCAATCAGCCCCAGCATTTT. It translates to CASRGTGTSNQPQHF.

J is TRBJ1-2 and V is TRBV6-5, with 11 bases identical to TRBD1. This CDR3 comprises 14 residues. Germline assignment: CDR1 MNHEY and CDR2 SVGAGI. The trim removed 7 bases at V and 7 bases at J, leaving 8 bases unmatched. CDR3 DNA: TGTGCCAGCACCCCGGACAGGGGGCTCAGTGGCTACACCTTC. Amino acids: CASTPDRGLSGYTF.

The genes are TRBV18 and TRBJ1-5; a possible D gene is TRBD1 (6 bases). The CDR3 has 13 residues. Trimming took off 2 bases at V and 6 bases at J, with 8 bases between the two ends. CDR1 and CDR2 (germline): KGHSH, LQKENI. DNA of the CDR3: TGTGCCAGCTCACCAGGGGGCGGTCAGCCCCAGCATTTT. Its protein is CASSPGGGQPQHF.

This rearrangement joins TRBV19 to TRBJ1-6; 7 bases agree with TRBD1. Germline values: CDR1 LNHDA, CDR2 SQIVND (reference sequence). The V gene end was trimmed by 5 bases and the J gene end by 8 bases; junction bases not matched to a gene: 12. The CDR3 spans 16 residues. The CDR3, as DNA: TGTGCCAGTAGTCTCAGTGGACAGGCGGCCGATTCACCCCTCCACTTT. It yields the protein CASSLSGQAADSPLHF.

J is TRBJ2-1 and V is TRBV11-3, with TRBD1 identical over 8 bases. CDR3 length equals 18 residues. Per the germline V gene, CDR1 is SGHNT and CDR2 is YENEEA. After removal of 2 bases from V and 2 bases from J, the junction contained 11 bases not matched to a gene. The CDR3 coding sequence is TGTGCCAGCAGCTTAAGGAGACAGGGGCTCGCGGCCTACAATGAGCAGTTCTTC. This codes for CASSLRRQGLAAYNEQFF.

This chain links TRBV10-3 with TRBJ2-1; 11 nucleotides line up with TRBD2. CDR1 and CDR2 (germline): ENHRY, SYGVKD. V gave up 2 bases and J gave up 9 bases; unmatched junction bases: 6. The CDR3 contains 15 residues. CDR3 DNA: TGTGCCATCAGTGAGCAGGTAGCGGGAGGGGGTGAGCAGTTCTTC. Translated: CAISEQVAGGGEQFF.

V usage is TRBV20-1 and J usage is TRBJ2-5, with 7 bases identical to TRBD1. The V segment lost 6 bases and the J segment 3 bases; nucleotides outside the gene matches: 4. The CDR3 consists of 12 residues. Germline V lookup: CDR1 DFQATT, CDR2 SNEGSKA (reference sequence). This chain's CDR3 is CSASDREETQYF. The CDR3 nucleotides read TGCAGTGCAAGTGACAGGGAAGAGACCCAGTACTTC.

The chain combines TRBV5-1 with TRBJ2-5; D might be TRBD2 (6 bases). V dropped 0 bases and J dropped 1 base, with 10 bases sitting between them. In germline, CDR1 is SGHRS, CDR2 YFSETQ. There are 15 residues in the CDR3. The CDR3 is CASSLAWDFQETQYF. CDR3 nucleotide sequence: TGCGCCAGCAGCTTGGCCTGGGACTTCCAAGAGACCCAGTACTTC.